This T cell receptor beta chain was obtained from a study of T cells in Graves' hyperthyroidism and ophthalmopathy. Findings and limits, study-wide: Ophthalmopathy was separated from stable hyperthyroidism by a 13 V-J model.

Germline loops: CDR1 MNHGY, CDR2 SVAAGI. Germline trimming cut 3 bases from V and 6 bases from J; bases unmatched to any gene: 7. This CDR3 is built from 15 residues. Concerning this clonotype itself: Antigen unknown.

TCR beta CDR3 regions were amplified from RNA. Carried out on the TCR CDR3, a first-round RT-PCR used the HTBI primer set. TCRdb redid the calling of the multiplex PCR reads with MiXCR, one entry per CDR3 protein. Of about 270,000 distinct CDR3 sequences in the sample, roughly 22% are singletons; the top ten hold around 65%. The sequenced sample consisted of blood. The sequence was collected from a man between 25 and 39 years old with Graves' ophthalmopathy. The chain recombines TRBV6-9 with TRBJ2-1; 8 bases are shared with TRBD1. The CDR3 is CASSYQIRGLNEQFF. DNA for the CDR3: TGTGCCAGCAGTTACCAAATCAGGGGGCTCAATGAGCAGTTCTTC.